This T cell receptor beta chain was identified in a study of cytomegalovirus exposure and HLA in healthy donors (dated by TCRdb to 2017 to 2019). Some background on the complete study: In an earlier analysis of 587 of the donors, about 260 Gb of sequence data and 95 million to 130 million unique TCR beta sequences from roughly 200 million T cells were reported. Approximately 330 gigabases of sequencing data and around 90 million unique TCR sequences made up an early release that covered approximately 650 HLA-typed donors. Of the approximately 400 genotyped donors, 65% to 90% were placed in the genetic ancestry cluster associated with self-reported Caucasian donors. The study aimed to test whether signatures of past pathogen exposure could be identified by cataloging public T cell receptors. The T cell repertoires of 550 to 850 subjects were profiled by immunosequencing and related to cytomegalovirus serostatus. A separate validation cohort of about 110 different subjects was used in addition to the roughly 670-subject first cohort. The study combined high-throughput TCR immunosequencing, statistical association of individual TCRs with disease status, and machine learning to predict cytomegalovirus infection status. In a later analysis, previously published TCR beta repertoires from 600 to 850 donors were re-analyzed and high-resolution HLA genotyping was added so that TCR occurrence patterns could be studied. Rather than drawing on any new phenotypic data, the later analysis identified candidate immune exposures from TCR beta sequences and the way those sequences occurred across donors. An earlier analysis of roughly 580 of the donors used high-throughput TCR beta sequencing to judge whether each TCR beta V gene segment behaved as functional or pseudogenic. Donor age, sex, ethnicity and CMV serostatus were compiled together with the repertoire data. In a later genetic analysis, genome-wide SNP genotypes for about three fifths of the roughly 670 donors were used, and that subset was treated as a discovery cohort. All discovery cohort repertoires had been generated on a single sequencing platform. Class I and class II HLA loci were covered by the typing at four-digit resolution. The number of donors typed differed by locus, with 629-630 for A, B, C, DRB1 and DQB1, roughly 550 for DQA1, 600 to 610 for DPA1, and around 430 for DPB1. Four to six DR-DQ haplotypes were handled as single units for association and clustering because linkage in the cohort was strong. On average, roughly 250,000 unique TCR beta nucleotide sequences were sequenced per donor among 398 genotyped donors of the cohort, with approximately 18% of those sequences being non-productive. Broad study findings and their caveats: According to a later analysis, TCR association rates differed among HLA loci, with DRB1 alleles showing the most associated TCRs and HLA-C alleles showing the fewest. Some IMGT-functional V segments, including TRBV6-2 and TRBV6-3, could not be told apart with the 87-base-pair reads, so those segments were excluded. In both the original and validation cohorts, the classifier was reported to diagnose cytomegalovirus status with high specificity and sensitivity. Linkage disequilibrium might explain the correlated functional status among segregating V segments, but an unknown experimental factor could not be excluded. Sequencing depth was assumed to be roughly uniform across donors in the presence/absence analyses, though that assumption may not hold. The study gave a list of roughly 150 TCR beta chains associated with cytomegalovirus. A cluster of highly shared sequence variants was judged likely to represent a technical artifact of the sequencing pipeline. Across donors, most TCR sequences were observed very rarely, whereas some public TCRs were present in many individuals. In a later analysis, several top co-occurrence clusters were reported to appear linked to parvovirus B19, influenza, CMV and Epstein-Barr virus. Compared with the roughly 670-donor mean, donors in an Asian-associated ancestry cluster had fewer N-insertions in productive TCRs, according to a later genetic analysis. In this cohort, only TCR beta chains were sequenced, and detectable features were limited by the absence of alpha or paired-chain data. An earlier analysis of around 540 of the donors showed that most TCR beta V segments appeared in productive rearrangements either about 87% or about 30% of the time, which broadly matched IMGT annotations. A further reported finding was that TCR beta sequences accurately predicted the HLA-A and HLA-B alleles for most subjects in the first cohort. Because counts were too low, roughly 16 rarely observed V segments, including chromosome 9 orphons, were excluded from the earlier analysis of about 500 of the donors. A few of the identified cytomegalovirus-associated TCR beta chains were confirmed in vitro to be specific for cytomegalovirus antigens. Because HLA typing was missing for some donors at each locus, association tests included only the typed subset. The authors suggested that the approach could potentially be generalized to other disease states and immunological phenotypes. V-gene and J-gene trimming of TCR beta chains was associated with a missense DCLRE1C variant in a later genetic analysis, and the association was replicated in an independent cohort. At a false discovery rate of 0.05, a later analysis linked around 15,000 TCR beta sequences to specific HLA alleles. CMV serostatus was the only immune exposure information available for the cohort. In a later analysis, HLA-associated TCR beta chains showed more clonal expansion and lower generation probabilities than non-associated chains that were equally common. In a later analysis, most CMV-associated TCR beta chains were found to appear HLA-restricted, with HLA associations seemingly driven largely by CMV exposure. When HLA alleles, especially DR and DQ, strongly co-occurred, attributing TCR associations to individual alleles was difficult.

In total, over 600 healthy bone marrow donors made up the cohort. Cohort members were all nominally healthy when sampled, although unrecorded immune exposures were likely present. The donor tested CMV seronegative, placing the donor among the roughly 340 seronegative members of the cohort. Each donor provided a peripheral blood sample, and peripheral blood mononuclear cells were used for TCR beta sequencing. Genomic DNA was extracted from the blood cell samples with the Qiagen DNeasy Blood Extraction Kit. Receptor amplification or capture employed the immunoSEQ multiplex PCR assay. For the multiplex PCR, a mixture combining 60 forward primers for TCR Vbeta segments and 13 reverse primers for TCR Jbeta segments was used. A multiplex PCR assay on genomic DNA amplified the CDR3 region of rearranged TCR beta genes. Amplified TCR beta libraries were sequenced as 87-base-pair reads on the Illumina HiSeq System. Under the source paper's analysis protocol: A later analysis tallied 75 million to 95 million unique TCR beta chains across the 700 or so repertoires, and approximately 12 million of those chains were shared by two or more donors. Raw reads were error-corrected and collapsed into unique sequences by a nearest-neighbor algorithm in which closely related sequences were merged to remove PCR and sequencing errors. To assign V, D and J gene segments, CDR3 sequences were aligned to IMGT reference sequences. For a sequence to be retained, at least a six-nucleotide match to both a V gene segment and a J gene segment was required. Rearrangements were classified as productive when the CDR3 lacked stop codons and remained in frame with V and J, and all other rearrangements were classified as non-productive. Following IMGT convention, CDR3 was defined as the stretch from the second conserved V-encoded cysteine to the conserved J-encoded phenylalanine. The earlier analysis of 587 of the donors excluded sequences that lacked an unambiguous match to a single V gene segment. In an earlier analysis of roughly 500 of the donors, V segments were called functional above 56.7% productive rearrangements and were called segregating when the between-donor standard deviation exceeded 5%. To diagnose cytomegalovirus status from the catalog of TCR beta chain sequences, a statistical classification framework was built. In a later analysis, V and J genes were assigned by comparing TCR nucleotide sequences against IMGT/GENE-DB human TR gene sequences. The TCRdist pipeline was used in a later analysis to assign CDR3 sequences and most-parsimonious VDJ recombination scenarios. In a later analysis, every TCR beta chain was defined by the combination of its CDR3 amino acid sequence and its V-gene family, and reads without a unique V-gene family were dropped. In a later analysis, fewer than 650 highly shared, low-generation-probability nucleotide sequences were removed to address suspected cross-contamination and a sequencing artifact. In a later analysis, a clonal expansion index was calculated for each public chain from normalized within-repertoire ranks of inferred template counts. A later analysis computed generation probabilities with a VDJ recombination model fitted to out-of-frame rearrangements, and checked the results against IGoR. A later analysis scored TCR-TCR, TCR-HLA and TCR-CMV co-occurrence with hypergeometric tests, applying a repertoire-size bias correction to TCR pairs. In a later analysis, false discovery rates were estimated by permuting HLA or CMV assignments 20 times. In a later analysis, co-occurring TCRs were grouped using DBSCAN, with TCRdist sequence similarity added in when clustering inside HLA-allele-positive subsets. For co-occurrence clustering, repertoires with fewer than 30,000 or more than 120,000 public chains were excluded, along with a handful of repertoires with anomalous nucleotide sharing. Imported from immuneACCESS, the table was reduced by TCRdb to in-frame sequences with V and J called. These copies leave out some clones; in studies compared against another copy, an unresolved V gene accounts for under half, and the cause of the remainder is not known. That table gives V, J and clone size, and the DNA gave D and trimming. The sample table lists some 160,000 clones, less than 90% of them with a count of one. Over 2% of the sample is in the top ten clones.

CDR1 SGHDN and CDR2 FVKESK are derived from the germline V gene. The V end gives up 3 bases and the J end 5 bases, leaving 11 bases in the junction not matched to a gene. Measured from the cysteine to the phenylalanine, the CDR3 is 16 residues long. CDR3 DNA is the only sequence kept; it has 48 bases, read in frame from the first base. For this clone: Its antigen is currently not known. The record has no base qualities; no much larger clone is one base away.

The chain was built from TRBV14 and TRBJ2-7; 9 bases in the junction line up with TRBD1. The specimen was PBMCs. This receptor was taken from a boy aged 2-9 years in good health and CMV-seronegative. The CDR3 has the sequence CASSQYPGQGIDEQYF. The nucleotide sequence is given as TGTGCCAGCAGCCAGTATCCGGGACAGGGTATCGACGAGCAGTACTTC.